This entry lists 14 T cell receptor beta chains sequenced from one sample in a study of blood T cell repertoires in COVID-19. Clones were read by immunoSEQ multiplex PCR, and TCRdb kept only the in-frame ones, dropping some. Of around 300,000 clones listed, 75% to 95% are singletons. The sample consisted of PBMCs or T cells enriched from blood (not recorded which). These receptor sequences come from a young woman who had recovered from COVID-19.

The chain combines TRBV4-3 with TRBJ2-3; 7 nucleotides match TRBD2. J lost 3 bases, V lost 1 base, and 4 bases had no gene match. The CDR3 length is 15 residues. CDR1 and CDR2 (germline): LGHNA, YSLEER. The CDR3 nucleotides are TGCGCCAGCAGCCAAGTTGCTAGCGGAACAGATACGCAGTATTTT. Its protein product is CASSQVASGTDTQYF.

The rearrangement joins TRBV28 to TRBJ1-2; D is unclear. Germline V lookup: CDR1 MDHEN, CDR2 SYDVKM. The CDR3 contains 14 residues. V gave up 6 bases and J gave up 1 base, with 12 bases separating them. In nucleotides, the CDR3 is TGTGCCAGCAGCGAAACAGCGGTTAACTATGGCTACACCTTC. Its translation: CASSETAVNYGYTF.

The J gene is TRBJ2-7, the V gene TRBV5-6; 8 bases are shared with TRBD1. V lost 4 bases to trimming and J lost 2 bases; unmatched junction nucleotides: 8. Per the germline V gene, CDR1 is SGHDT and CDR2 is YYEEEE. The CDR3 consists of 15 residues. The CDR3 here is CASSPGLQGAYEQYF. As DNA, the CDR3 is TGTGCCAGCAGCCCAGGATTACAGGGGGCCTACGAGCAGTACTTC. The full variable domain, its missing parts supplied by reference TRBV5-6 and TRBJ2-7, is DAGVTQSPTHLIKTRGQQVTLRCSPKSGHDTVSWYQQALGQGPQFIFQYYEEEERQRGNFPDRFSGHQFPNYSSELNVNALLLGDSALYLCASSPGLQGAYEQYFGPGTRLTVT.

This chain connects TRBV7-3 to TRBJ1-1, with a weak D call TRBD1 (6 bases). Germline V gene sequence: CDR1 SGHTA, CDR2 FQGTGA. This CDR3 is 15 amino acids long. V lost 2 bases and J lost 5, with 15 bases in between. The CDR3 coding sequence is TGTGCCAGCAGCTTAGCCGGGACACCCTCTACTGAAGCTTTCTTT. Translation: CASSLAGTPSTEAFF.

The chain combines TRBV15 with TRBJ2-1, with 10 bases that match TRBD2. Germline V gene lookup returns CDR1 LNHNV and CDR2 YYDKDF (reference sequence). J gave up 6 bases and V 0 bases, and 5 bases lay outside the gene matches. The CDR3 length is 16 residues. The DNA for the CDR3 is TGTGCCACCAGCAGAGATCGGCTAGCGGGAGCCAATGAGCAGTTCTTC. This codes for CATSRDRLAGANEQFF.

The chain uses TRBV21-1 and TRBJ1-2; the tabulated D call, TRBD1, remains unverified against the DNA. TRBV21-1 is tagged as a pseudogene. The length of the CDR3 is 15 residues. In nucleotides, the CDR3 is TGTGCCAGCAGCAAAGCGCTTTATGGGGCCTATGGCTACACCTTC. Amino acid sequence: CASSKALYGAYGYTF.

This chain uses TRBV5-1 with TRBJ1-4; 7 bases line up with TRBD1. V lost 4 bases and J lost 4; bases outside the gene matches: 7. The CDR3 has 15 residues. Germline loops: CDR1 SGHRS, CDR2 YFSETQ. For the CDR3, the DNA is TGCGCCAGCAGCGACGACAGGGCCGGTAATGAAAAACTGTTTTTT. Translated, it gives CASSDDRAGNEKLFF.

This rearrangement joins TRBV12-3 or TRBV12-4 to TRBJ2-1, with 10 positions matching TRBD2. Losses at the gene ends were 7 bases for V and 10 bases for J; bases not matched to a gene: 7. This CDR3 region has 13 residues. CDR3 amino acids: CASNLAGAGEQFF. In nucleotides, the CDR3 is TGTGCCAGCAACCTAGCGGGGGCGGGGGAGCAGTTCTTC.

V usage is TRBV19 and J usage is TRBJ2-5; 7 bases are shared with TRBD1. The germline gives CDR1 LNHDA, CDR2 SQIVND (reference sequence). The length of the CDR3 is 14 residues. With V trimmed by 10 bases and J by 5 bases, 13 bases remained unmatched. CDR3 DNA sequence: TGTGCCACCCAAGTAAGAGGGGGCCGGGAGACCCAGTACTTC. It translates to CATQVRGGRETQYF.

This sequence joins TRBV7-9 and TRBJ1-4, with 9 bases lining up with TRBD1. Trimming removed 2 bases from V and 3 bases from J; junction bases left unmatched: 10. Germline CDR1 SEHNR, CDR2 FQNEAQ (reference sequence). CDR3 size: 18 residues. DNA for the CDR3: TGTGCCAGCAGCTTACCCGGGACAGGGAAGTTGGCTAATGAAAAACTGTTTTTT. Protein: CASSLPGTGKLANEKLFF.

The chain links TRBV2 to TRBJ2-1; D is possibly TRBD2 (5 bases). Trimming took off 10 bases at V and 5 bases at J, with 21 bases between the two ends. This CDR3 is 15 amino acids long. Germline CDR1 reads SNHLY; CDR2 reads FYNNEI. CDR3 sequence reads: CATTSRTDLNNEQFF. The CDR3 bases are TGTGCCACCACCTCTCGGACGGACTTAAACAATGAGCAGTTCTTC.

The rearrangement links TRBV28 to TRBJ1-6, with 8 bases identical to TRBD1. Germline V gene data show CDR1 as MDHEN and CDR2 as SYDVKM. Germline trimming cut 6 bases from V and 7 bases from J; bases unmatched to any gene: 8. The CDR3 is 15 residues long. CDR3 bases: TGTGCCAGCAGAAAAGGACAGGGTGGGAATTCACCCCTCCACTTT. Amino acids: CASRKGQGGNSPLHF. Drawing the rest from reference TRBV28 and TRBJ1-6, the complete variable domain is DVKVTQSSRYLVKRTGEKVFLECVQDMDHENMFWYRQDPGLGLRLIYFSYDVKMKEKGDIPEGYSVSREKKERFSLILESASTNQTSMYLCASRKGQGGNSPLHFGNGTRLTVT.

This sequence joins TRBV6-2 or TRBV6-3 and TRBJ2-1; possible D gene TRBD2, 6 bases. Germline CDR1 MNHEY, CDR2 SVGEGT. The CDR3 runs 15 residues. Trimming pared 6 bases from V and 2 bases from J, leaving 14 bases between. The CDR3 region has the DNA TGTGCCAGCAGCCTATGGGGGGATGCCTACAATGAGCAGTTCTTC. Translating it yields CASSLWGDAYNEQFF.

V is TRBV11-2 and J is TRBJ2-1; possible D gene TRBD2, 6 bases. The CDR3 runs to 15 residues. Germline loops: CDR1 SGHAT, CDR2 FQNNGV. Trimming took 6 bases from V and 8 from J, leaving 20 bases between them. The CDR3 loop is CASRGRDSRWDEQFF. CDR3 DNA: TGTGCCAGCAGGGGACGGGACTCAAGGTGGGATGAGCAGTTCTTC.